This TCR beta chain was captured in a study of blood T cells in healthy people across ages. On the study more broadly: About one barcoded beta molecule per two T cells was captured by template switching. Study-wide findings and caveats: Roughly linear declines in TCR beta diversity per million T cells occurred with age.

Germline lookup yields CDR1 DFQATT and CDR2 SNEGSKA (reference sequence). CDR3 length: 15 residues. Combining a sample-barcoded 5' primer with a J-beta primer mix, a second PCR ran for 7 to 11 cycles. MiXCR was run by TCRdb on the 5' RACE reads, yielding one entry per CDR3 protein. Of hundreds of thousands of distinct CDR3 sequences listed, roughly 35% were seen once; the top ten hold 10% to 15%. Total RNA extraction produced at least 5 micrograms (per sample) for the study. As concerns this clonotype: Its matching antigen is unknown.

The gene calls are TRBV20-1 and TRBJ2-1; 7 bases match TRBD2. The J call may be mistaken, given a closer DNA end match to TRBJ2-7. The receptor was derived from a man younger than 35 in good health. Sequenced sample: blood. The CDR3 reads CSARAAGTTAYEQYF. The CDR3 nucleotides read TGCAGTGCTAGAGCGGCCGGGACTACCGCCTACGAGCAGTACTTC.